This T cell receptor beta chain was identified during a study of blood T cell repertoires in COVID-19. In the study overall: Samples taken during acute and convalescent COVID-19 were collected in the United States, Italy and Spain. PBMCs, B-cell-depleted T cells, or T cells were the source of the cDNA or gDNA that made up the material.

Original data processing: Reference gene primers were amplified, and this amplification served to estimate nucleated cell counts. Produced via immunoSEQ multiplex PCR; TCRdb's table is partial and in-frame only. D and trimming were read from the DNA, whereas the V and J calls and clone size are those reported in that table. The sample includes fewer than 250,000 clones, about 90% of them seen just once. The sample taken for sequencing was peripheral blood. This receptor was taken from a man aged 25 to 40 with acute or convalescent COVID-19.

This CDR3 reads CASSQEADGYTF. The CDR3 nucleotides are TGTGCCAGCAGCCAAGAAGCCGATGGCTACACCTTC. The J gene is TRBJ1-2, the V gene TRBV3-1 (or the pseudogene TRBV3-2); D is uncertain. V was trimmed by 0 bases and J by 6 bases, leaving 5 bases between them. CDR1 is LGHDT, CDR2 YNNKEL, per germline (reference sequence). This CDR3 spans 12 amino acids.